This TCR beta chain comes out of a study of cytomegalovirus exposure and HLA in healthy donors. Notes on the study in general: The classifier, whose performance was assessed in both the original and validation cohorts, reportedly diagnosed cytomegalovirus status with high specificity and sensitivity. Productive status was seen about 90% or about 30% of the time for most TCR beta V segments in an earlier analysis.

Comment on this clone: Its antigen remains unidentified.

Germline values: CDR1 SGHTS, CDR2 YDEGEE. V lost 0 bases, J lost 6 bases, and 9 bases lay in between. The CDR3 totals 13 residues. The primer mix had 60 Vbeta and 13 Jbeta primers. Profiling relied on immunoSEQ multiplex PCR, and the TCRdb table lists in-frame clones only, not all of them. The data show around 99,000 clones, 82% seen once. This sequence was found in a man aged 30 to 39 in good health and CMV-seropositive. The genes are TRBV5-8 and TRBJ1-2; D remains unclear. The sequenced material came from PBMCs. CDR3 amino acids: CASSLGLFNGYTF. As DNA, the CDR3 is TGTGCCAGCAGCTTGGGGCTGTTTAATGGCTACACCTTC.